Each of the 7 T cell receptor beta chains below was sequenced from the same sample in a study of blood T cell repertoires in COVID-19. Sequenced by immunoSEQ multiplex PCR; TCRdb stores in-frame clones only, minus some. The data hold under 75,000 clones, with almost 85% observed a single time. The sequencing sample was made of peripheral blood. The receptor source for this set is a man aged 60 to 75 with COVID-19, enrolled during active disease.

The DNA for the CDR3 is TGTGCCAGCATTGCCACTAGCGGAGGGTTTGGGGAGCAGTTCTTC. Protein product: CASIATSGGFGEQFF. The V call is TRBV2, the J call TRBJ2-1; 8 positions agree with TRBD2. CDR3 length: 15 amino acids. From germline, CDR1 is SNHLY and CDR2 FYNNEI. V was pared by 7 bases and J by 10 bases, with 15 bases of the junction left unmatched.

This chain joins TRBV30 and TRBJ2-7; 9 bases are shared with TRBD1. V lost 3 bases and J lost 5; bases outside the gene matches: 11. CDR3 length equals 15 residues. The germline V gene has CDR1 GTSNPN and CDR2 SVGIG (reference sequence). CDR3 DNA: TGTGCCTGGAGCGCCCGCCGGACAGGGGTCGACGAGCAGTACTTC. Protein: CAWSARRTGVDEQYF.

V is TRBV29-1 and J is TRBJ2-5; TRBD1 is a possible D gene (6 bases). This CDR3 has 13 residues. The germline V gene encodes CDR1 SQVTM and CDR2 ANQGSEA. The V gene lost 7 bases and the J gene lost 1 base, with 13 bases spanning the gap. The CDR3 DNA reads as TGCAGCGCATCGACAGGCATCCAAGAGACCCAGTACTTC. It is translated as CSASTGIQETQYF.

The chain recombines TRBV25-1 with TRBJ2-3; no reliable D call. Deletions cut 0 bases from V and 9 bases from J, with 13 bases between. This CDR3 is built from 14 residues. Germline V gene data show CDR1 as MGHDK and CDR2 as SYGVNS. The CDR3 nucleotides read TGTGCCAGCAGTGAATACCCGAACAAGAGGACGCAGTATTTT. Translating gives CASSEYPNKRTQYF.

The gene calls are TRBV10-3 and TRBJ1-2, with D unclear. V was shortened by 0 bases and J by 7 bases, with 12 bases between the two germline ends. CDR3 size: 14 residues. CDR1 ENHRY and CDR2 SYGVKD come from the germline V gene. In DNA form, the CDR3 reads TGTGCCATCAGTGAGTCGCCGGAGGTGAGTGGCTACACCTTC. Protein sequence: CAISESPEVSGYTF.

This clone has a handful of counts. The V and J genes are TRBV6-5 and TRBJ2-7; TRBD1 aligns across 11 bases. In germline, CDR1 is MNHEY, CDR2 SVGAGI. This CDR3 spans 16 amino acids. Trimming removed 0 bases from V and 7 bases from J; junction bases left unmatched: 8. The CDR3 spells CASSYSVGQGAREQYF. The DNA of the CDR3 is TGTGCCAGCAGTTACTCGGTAGGACAGGGGGCGCGGGAGCAGTACTTC.

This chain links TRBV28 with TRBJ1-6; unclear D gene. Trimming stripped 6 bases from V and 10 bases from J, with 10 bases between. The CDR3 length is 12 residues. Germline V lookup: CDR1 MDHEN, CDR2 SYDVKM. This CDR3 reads CASSLEKSPLHF. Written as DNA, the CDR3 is TGTGCCAGCAGCTTGGAGAAATCACCCCTCCACTTT. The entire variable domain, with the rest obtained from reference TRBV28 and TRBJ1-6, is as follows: DVKVTQSSRYLVKRTGEKVFLECVQDMDHENMFWYRQDPGLGLRLIYFSYDVKMKEKGDIPEGYSVSREKKERFSLILESASTNQTSMYLCASSLEKSPLHFGNGTRLTVT.